This T cell receptor (beta chain) originates from a study of molecular identifiers for immune sequencing clone quantification (dated by TCRdb to 2016 to 2018). The study in broad terms: For a replicate experiment, RNA from roughly 18,000 or 92,000 naive CD8 T cells was divided into five aliquots, and four of the five aliquots were sequenced. The study was a methods study using CD8 T cells to benchmark molecular-identifier clustering-based TCR repertoire sequencing (MIDCIRS) and TCR RNA copy counting.

On the study overall, not on this receptor specifically: When barcode sub-clustering was left out, chimeric consensus sequences inflated TCR diversity, with chimeras reaching as high as 47%. Naive libraries contained spiked-in Jurkat TCR RNA (10 copies' worth), which is not part of the donor repertoire. Spiked-in Jurkat TCR RNA equal to a single cell's worth was reported to be detectable even within 1,100,000 naive CD8 T cells. Approximately 3 recovered TCR RNA copies per cell were obtained by modeling, versus approximately 10 by digital PCR, implying a capture efficiency of around 28%. Identical TCR molecules sharing a barcode could cause highly expanded clone sizes to be underestimated. In CMV-specific effector cells, over 98% of molecules were held by clones above 20 RNA copies, whereas under 1% of molecules were held by such clones in naive cells.

Naive CD8 T cell libraries were made from about 20,000 to 1,000,000 sorted cells using 10%, 30% or 50% of purified RNA. On a BD FACSAria II, naive CD8 T cells were FACS-sorted as CD8+CD4-CCR7+CD45RA+ and collected into RLT Plus buffer. Roughly ten TCR copies' worth of Jurkat RNA were spiked into about 20,000-1,000,000 naive CD8 T cell samples to test detection sensitivity. CD8 T cells were enriched using RosetteSep CD8+ T Cell Enrichment Cocktail and Ficoll-Paque, and the enriched cells then underwent ACK red cell lysis. The library was made by PCR. Instrument on record: NextSeq 500. Bulk TCR libraries were prepared as previously described, using TCR primers listed in Table S5. Total RNA was purified with the Qiagen AllPrep DNA/RNA kit. Before analysis, reads from multiple sequencing runs of the same library were pooled. On the authors' methods: Reads were retained only if an exact TCR constant sequence was present, and the retained reads were trimmed to 150 nt and grouped according to their 12-nt molecular barcodes. Within each barcode group, reads were sub-clustered at a 15% Levenshtein threshold, and quality-weighted consensus sequences were built per RNA molecule. Non-functional sequences were filtered out, along with any lower-count sequence sitting one edit away from another sequence. On the basis of fitting two negative binomial distributions, barcode sub-clusters with fewer than 20% of the maximum read count were discarded. TCRdb trimmed public reads at Q25 via fastp, called clones via MiXCR and kept in-frame beta chains. Under each unique CDR3 protein, matching rows form one entry showing the most common genes and DNA. TCRdb's processing, not the authors' own work, is the source of the V and J calls. This sample gives more than 550,000 distinct CDR3 sequences in total; 25% of them show up just once. The ten largest clonotypes hold 0.6% to 0.9% of the sample.

Trimming takes 3 bases off V and 4 bases off J; junction bases not matched to a gene: 7. Its CDR3 holds 15 amino acids, cysteine through phenylalanine. The only DNA kept is the CDR3, 45 bases in frame from the first base. The CDR1 and CDR2 encoded by the germline V gene are LGHNA and YSLEER. As regards this clonotype: Its recognized antigen is unknown. Per-base quality was not reported, and no clone a single base away is much larger than it.

The sequenced sample consisted of naive CD8+ T cells from blood, with Jurkat cell RNA spiked in. The cell subset or site label here, explained by the study, means: FACS-sorted CD8+CD4-CCR7+CD45RA+ naive T cells. The chain is encoded by TRBV4-3 joined to TRBJ1-2, with TRBD1 matching 8 junction bases. The clonotype was recovered from a human donor in good health. Some libraries in this study had Jurkat cell RNA spiked in. The CDR3 protein: CASSHDRGGSYGYTF. In nucleotide form, the sequence is TGCGCCAGCAGCCACGACAGGGGAGGTAGCTATGGCTACACCTTC.